Listed here are 15 T cell receptor beta chains from one sample, sequenced in a study of blood T cell repertoires in COVID-19. Only in-frame clones appear in the TCRdb table, and some are missing; sequencing was by immunoSEQ multiplex PCR. Of some 150,000 clones in the sample, 88% were seen once. The sequenced material came from PBMCs or T cells enriched from blood (not recorded which). These receptors were obtained from a woman aged 25 to 39 with acute COVID-19.

The chain combines TRBV5-4 with TRBJ2-1, with 13 bases that match TRBD2. Trimming cost V 4 bases and J 8 bases; bases outside gene matches: 9. This CDR3 comprises 16 residues. Germline assignment: CDR1 SGHNT and CDR2 YYREEE (reference sequence). The CDR3 DNA reads TGTGCCAGCAGCACCCGACTAGCGGGAGGCGGGCATGAGCAGTTCTTC. Amino acid sequence: CASSTRLAGGGHEQFF.

This chain links TRBV7-9 with TRBJ2-5; D is unresolved. Trimming removed 5 bases at V and 0 bases at J, with 4 bases between. The V gene's germline CDR1 is SEHNR and CDR2 FQNEAQ (reference sequence). The CDR3 totals 12 residues. The CDR3 reads CASSQYQETQYF. The CDR3 DNA reads as TGTGCCAGCAGCCAATACCAAGAGACCCAGTACTTC.

The J gene is TRBJ2-4, the V gene TRBV28, with D tentatively TRBD1 (6 bases). Germline V CDR1 and CDR2: MDHEN, SYDVKM. V was trimmed by 10 bases and J by 6 bases, leaving 19 bases between them. This CDR3 comprises 14 residues. The CDR3 is CATIGGRAGNIQYF. CDR3 nucleotide sequence: TGTGCCACGATTGGGGGCAGGGCGGGAAACATTCAGTACTTC. Full variable domain (remainder filled in from reference TRBV28 and TRBJ2-4): DVKVTQSSRYLVKRTGEKVFLECVQDMDHENMFWYRQDPGLGLRLIYFSYDVKMKEKGDIPEGYSVSREKKERFSLILESASTNQTSMYLCATIGGRAGNIQYFGAGTRLSVL.

This clone occurred once. In DNA form, the CDR3 reads TGTGCCAGCAGCTTAGACCCCCCCGGGAGACCCTACAATGAGCAGTTCTTC. The encoded protein is CASSLDPPGRPYNEQFF. The chain combines TRBV11-2 with TRBJ2-1; tentative D call: TRBD2 (6 bases). Trimming took 0 bases from V and 2 from J, leaving 14 bases between them. Germline-derived CDR1 and CDR2 are SGHAT and FQNNGV. There are 17 residues in the CDR3.

The chain links TRBV15 to TRBJ2-3, with D maybe TRBD2 (5 bases). V was trimmed by 7 bases and J by 2 bases, leaving 13 bases between them. This CDR3 is built from 14 residues. Germline CDR1 and CDR2: LNHNV and YYDKDF (reference sequence). The CDR3 sequence is CATIQGRNTDTQYF. CDR3 DNA: TGTGCCACCATTCAAGGGAGAAACACAGATACGCAGTATTTT. The full variable domain, with the rest looked up from reference TRBV15 and TRBJ2-3, is DAMVIQNPRYQVTQFGKPVTLSCSQTLNHNVMYWYQQKSSQAPKLLFHYYDKDFNNEADTPDNFQSRRPNTSFCFLDIRSPGLGDTAMYLCATIQGRNTDTQYFGPGTRLTVL.

The chain recombines TRBV14 with TRBJ1-2; D is possibly TRBD1 (5 bases). Trimming shortened V by 2 bases and J by 8 bases, and 18 bases separated the two germline ends. CDR1 and CDR2 (germline): SGHDN, FVKESK. CDR3 length: 15 amino acids. The CDR3, as DNA: TGTGCCAGCAGCCAATTCCACCCAGGGTTCGGAGGCTACACCTTC. Its translation is CASSQFHPGFGGYTF. Complete variable domain (other parts from reference TRBV14 and TRBJ1-2): EAGVTQFPSHSVIEKGQTVTLRCDPISGHDNLYWYRRVMGKEIKFLLHFVKESKQDESGMPNNRFLAERTGGTYSTLKVQPAELEDSGVYFCASSQFHPGFGGYTFGSGTRLTVV.

The chain recombines TRBV15 with TRBJ1-3, with D uncertain. The CDR3 runs to 13 residues. Germline CDR1 and CDR2: LNHNV and YYDKDF (reference sequence). Trimming shortened V by 5 bases and J by 3 bases, and 8 bases separated the two germline ends. CDR3 amino acids: CATSVEDGNTIYF. In nucleotides, the CDR3 is TGTGCCACCAGCGTAGAGGATGGAAACACCATATATTTT.

The rearrangement links TRBV7-2 to TRBJ1-1; the match to TRBD1 covers 9 bases. This CDR3 is built from 14 residues. V shed 6 bases and J 6 bases; nucleotides not matched to a gene: 8. Germline CDR1 and CDR2: SGHTA and FQGNSA. The CDR3 sequence: CASRQDRGNPEAFF. In DNA form, the CDR3 reads TGTGCCAGCAGACAGGACAGGGGAAATCCTGAAGCTTTCTTT.

The chain is built from TRBV9 and TRBJ2-2, with a possible D match to TRBD2 (6 bases). The V gene's germline CDR1 is SGDLS and CDR2 YYNGEE. V was trimmed by 7 bases and J by 4 bases, leaving 17 bases between them. CDR3 length equals 15 residues. CDR3 bases: TGTGCCAGCGGACTGACTAGTCAGGTCACCGGGGAGCTGTTTTTT. Translating it yields CASGLTSQVTGELFF.

The V gene is TRBV6-5, the J gene TRBJ1-1, with D unclear. The length of the CDR3 is 12 residues. V lost 6 bases, J lost 6 bases, and 11 bases lay in between. Germline V gene data show CDR1 as MNHEY and CDR2 as SVGAGI. The CDR3 coding sequence is TGTGCCAGCAGAGGGAGGGCGTCTGAAGCTTTCTTT. Translation gives CASRGRASEAFF.

This clone was seen only a few times. The rearrangement uses TRBV6-5 and TRBJ1-2, with 9 nucleotides matching TRBD1. Germline assignment: CDR1 MNHEY and CDR2 SVGAGI. With V trimmed by 2 bases and J by 4 bases, 5 bases remained unmatched. The CDR3 contains 15 residues. The CDR3 protein is CASSYPRQGGYGYTF. CDR3 nucleotides: TGTGCCAGCAGTTACCCCCGACAGGGGGGCTATGGCTACACCTTC.

The V gene is TRBV7-2, the J gene TRBJ2-7; 11 nucleotides agree with TRBD2. The CDR3 extends over 15 amino acids. J lost 7 bases, V lost 5 bases, and 10 bases had no gene match. Germline-derived CDR1 and CDR2 are SGHTA and FQGNSA. CDR3 sequence: CASSVSLAGAREQYF. CDR3 sequence (DNA): TGTGCCAGCAGCGTTTCACTAGCGGGAGCTCGGGAGCAGTACTTC.

The gene calls are TRBV18 and TRBJ2-1; possible D gene TRBD2, 6 bases. V lost 5 bases, J lost 5 bases, and 22 bases lay in between. Germline V gene sequence: CDR1 KGHSH, CDR2 LQKENI. The length of the CDR3 is 17 residues. The CDR3 loop is CASSYGRASGYDNEQFF. The CDR3 nucleotides are TGTGCCAGCTCATACGGTAGGGCGAGCGGGTATGACAATGAGCAGTTCTTC.

The rearrangement links TRBV27 to TRBJ2-7; 7 bases match TRBD2. CDR3 length: 15 amino acids. V trimming: 0 bases; J trimming: 3 bases; junction bases outside the gene matches: 5. Germline V gene data show CDR1 as MNHEY and CDR2 as SMNVEV (reference sequence). This CDR3 reads CASSLSLGDYYEQYF. As DNA, the CDR3 is TGTGCCAGCAGTTTATCTCTGGGGGACTACTACGAGCAGTACTTC.

The V gene is TRBV18, the J gene TRBJ1-1, with D unclear. This CDR3 comprises 16 residues. V was clipped by 2 bases and J by 1 base, with 14 bases between them. The V gene's germline CDR1 is KGHSH and CDR2 LQKENI. CDR3 in DNA: TGTGCCAGCTCACCAGCTCTTCTAACAGCGAACACTGAAGCTTTCTTT. Protein: CASSPALLTANTEAFF.